The present entry profiles one TCR beta chain with its context. This sample was taken from a study of beta chain features in type 1 diabetes. The study reverse transcribed the entire isolated RNA, so it sequenced expressed TCRB transcripts. Clones were read by immunoSEQ multiplex PCR, and TCRdb kept only the in-frame ones, dropping some. The sample records 250,000 to 350,000 clones, around 15% being singletons. Sequencing used central memory CD4+ T cells from blood. The sequence derives from a man aged 30-40 years in good health.

The CDR3 reads CASRYRDRASYEQYF. The CDR3 nucleotides read TGTGCCAGCAGGTACCGGGACAGGGCCTCCTACGAGCAGTACTTC. The chain is built from TRBV6-5 and TRBJ2-7; TRBD1 aligns across 9 bases. V trimming: 6 bases; J trimming: 0 bases; junction bases outside the gene matches: 6. Per the germline V gene, CDR1 is MNHEY and CDR2 is SVGAGI. The CDR3 has 15 amino acids.